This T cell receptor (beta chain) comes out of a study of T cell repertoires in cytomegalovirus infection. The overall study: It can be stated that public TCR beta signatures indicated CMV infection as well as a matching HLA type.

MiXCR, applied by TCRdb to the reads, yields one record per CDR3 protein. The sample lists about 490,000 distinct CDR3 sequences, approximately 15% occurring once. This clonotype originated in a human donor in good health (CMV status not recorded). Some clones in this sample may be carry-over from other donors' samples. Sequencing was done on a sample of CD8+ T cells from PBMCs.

DNA of the CDR3: TGTGCCAGCAGCTTAGTGAGTCAGGGGAACTCACCCCTCCACTTT. It is translated as CASSLVSQGNSPLHF. The genes are TRBV11-2 and TRBJ1-6; D might be TRBD1 (6 bases). CDR1 is SGHAT, CDR2 FQNNGV, per germline. Trimming stripped 1 base from V and 10 bases from J, with 14 bases between. The CDR3 totals 15 residues.